These 20 T cell receptor beta chains came from one sample sequenced in a study of T cell changes during pregnancy in multiple sclerosis. Using immunoSEQ multiplex PCR, the repertoire was profiled, and TCRdb retains in-frame clones only, with some absent. There are about 64,000 clones in the sample; 92% occur only once, and approximately 1.5% lies in the top ten. The sample consisted of peripheral blood, taken in the second trimester of pregnancy. These receptors were taken from a female donor with multiple sclerosis, enrolled in a pregnancy study.

The chain recombines TRBV7-2 with TRBJ1-1, with a weak D call TRBD1 (6 bases). The CDR3 covers 13 residues. The V gene lost 3 bases and the J gene lost 3 bases, with 8 bases spanning the gap. Looked up from germline, CDR1 is SGHTA and CDR2 is FQGNSA. CDR3 coding DNA: TGTGCCAGCAGCTTTGGACAGTACACTGAAGCTTTCTTT. Translated: CASSFGQYTEAFF. Looking up the rest from reference TRBV7-2 and TRBJ1-1 gives the full variable domain: GAGVSQSPSNKVTEKGKDVELRCDPISGHTALYWYRQSLGQGLEFLIYFQGNSAPDKSGLPSDRFSAERTGGSVSTLTIQRTQQEDSAVYLCASSFGQYTEAFFGQGTRLTVV.

The chain has TRBV6-1 and TRBJ2-2; D possibly corresponds to TRBD2 (6 bases). The germline V gene encodes CDR1 MNHNS and CDR2 SASEGT. This CDR3 spans 14 amino acids. V lost 7 bases and J lost 1, with 10 bases in between. The CDR3 coding sequence is TGTGCCAGCACCCGGGAGTTGAACACCGGGGAGCTGTTTTTT. Amino acid sequence: CASTRELNTGELFF.

The chain has TRBV5-1 and TRBJ1-3, with TRBD1 matching over 7 bases. CDR3 length equals 15 residues. V gave up 3 bases and J gave up 1 base; unmatched junction bases: 4. Germline V gene data show CDR1 as SGHRS and CDR2 as YFSETQ. The chain's CDR3 is CASSWGTVSGNTIYF. The CDR3 nucleotides are TGCGCCAGCAGCTGGGGGACAGTGTCTGGAAACACCATATATTTT.

The chain combines TRBV5-1 with TRBJ2-1, with 7 positions matching TRBD1. CDR1 is SGHRS and CDR2 is YFSETQ in the germline V gene. The CDR3 contains 15 residues. Unmatched junction bases numbered 7, after V lost 6 bases and J lost 1 base. The DNA of the CDR3 is TGCGCCAGCACCACAGCAGGGGGATCCTACAATGAGCAGTTCTTC. It specifies CASTTAGGSYNEQFF.

This chain connects TRBV29-1 to TRBJ2-7; 9 bases agree with TRBD1. Germline lookup yields CDR1 SQVTM and CDR2 ANQGSEA. The CDR3 totals 15 residues. Losses at the gene ends were 0 bases for V and 3 bases for J; bases not matched to a gene: 6. The CDR3 nucleotides read TGCAGCGTTGAAGAAACGGGACAGGGAAACTACGAGCAGTACTTC. Its protein is CSVEETGQGNYEQYF.

The CDR3 reads CASSISRTGGNQPQHF. The CDR3 region has the DNA TGTGCCAGTAGTATTTCCCGGACAGGGGGCAATCAGCCCCAGCATTTT. V gene TRBV19 combines with J gene TRBJ1-5, with 9 bases fitting TRBD1. The CDR3 runs to 16 residues. In germline, CDR1 is LNHDA, CDR2 SQIVND (reference sequence). V trimming: 3 bases; J trimming: 2 bases; junction bases outside the gene matches: 5. Full variable domain (outside the CDR3, taken from reference TRBV19 and TRBJ1-5): DGGITQSPKYLFRKEGQNVTLSCEQNLNHDAMYWYRQDPGQGLRLIYYSQIVNDFQKGDIAEGYSVSREKKESFPLTVTSAQKNPTAFYLCASSISRTGGNQPQHFGDGTRLSIL.

This clone is termed medium-sized (0.01 to 0.1%). The chain couples TRBV6-1 to TRBJ2-5, with TRBD2 identical over 11 bases. Germline V gene lookup returns CDR1 MNHNS and CDR2 SASEGT. CDR3 length: 15 amino acids. V gave up 6 bases and J gave up 4 bases; unmatched junction bases: 7. CDR3 DNA: TGTGCCAGCAGCCGACTAGCGGGGAGGGGAGAGACCCAGTACTTC. This gives the protein CASSRLAGRGETQYF.

This clone was found a few times. The chain links TRBV5-4 to TRBJ2-3; 8 nucleotides align to TRBD2. CDR3 length equals 15 residues. Germline V lookup: CDR1 SGHNT, CDR2 YYREEE (reference sequence). V shed 3 bases, J shed 1 base, and the junction held 4 bases outside the gene matches. Written as DNA, the CDR3 is TGTGCCAGCAGCTCCTCAGCGGGGGGCACAGATACGCAGTATTTT. Translating it yields CASSSSAGGTDTQYF.

Regarding this clone: The junction departs from germline at one end; a sequencing error may be responsible. This chain connects TRBV5-6 to TRBJ2-5, with TRBD1 identical over 9 bases. The CDR3 sequence is 15 residues long. Germline-derived CDR1 and CDR2 are SGHDT and YYEEEE. The CDR3 is CASSLGQGLQETQYF. In DNA, the CDR3 is TGTGCCAGCAGTTTGGGACAGGGCCTCCAAGAGACCCAGTACTTC. The entire variable domain, with the rest obtained from reference TRBV5-6 and TRBJ2-5, is as follows: DAGVTQSPTHLIKTRGQQVTLRCSPKSGHDTVSWYQQALGQGPQFIFQYYEEEERQRGNFPDRFSGHQFPNYSSELNVNALLLGDSALYLCASSLGQGLQETQYFGPGTRLLVL.

This clone was detected only once. The chain has TRBV4-1 and TRBJ2-1; 12 nucleotides align to TRBD2. Germline lookup yields CDR1 MGHRA and CDR2 YSYEKL. The CDR3 has 17 amino acids. Trimming removed 0 bases from V and 2 bases from J; junction bases left unmatched: 2. CDR3 DNA sequence: TGCGCCAGCAGCCAAGATTGGACTAGCGGGACCTACAATGAGCAGTTCTTC. Protein: CASSQDWTSGTYNEQFF.

V is TRBV10-1 and J is TRBJ1-1; 7 bases are a match to TRBD1. The length of the CDR3 is 15 residues. V lost 4 bases and J lost 3; bases outside the gene matches: 8. The V gene's germline CDR1 is WNHNN and CDR2 SYGVQD (reference sequence). CDR3 sequence: CASSALKGAYTEAFF. Here the CDR3 DNA reads TGCGCCAGCAGTGCCTTAAAGGGGGCTTACACTGAAGCTTTCTTT.

V and J are TRBV4-3 and TRBJ2-1; TRBD2 agrees at 12 bases. Looked up from germline, CDR1 is LGHNA and CDR2 is YSLEER. This CDR3 comprises 19 residues. Trimming at V came to 1 base and at J to 6 bases, leaving 13 bases not matched to a gene. The CDR3 here is CASSQAGTSGWVEVNEQFF. In nucleotides, the CDR3 is TGCGCCAGCAGCCAAGCCGGGACTAGCGGGTGGGTAGAAGTCAATGAGCAGTTCTTC.

This chain joins TRBV5-1 and TRBJ2-1, with 11 nucleotides matching TRBD1. The CDR3 sequence is 15 residues long. V trimming: 3 bases; J trimming: 5 bases; junction bases outside the gene matches: 4. Germline values: CDR1 SGHRS, CDR2 YFSETQ. In nucleotides, the CDR3 is TGCGCCAGCAGCTGGGGGACAGGGGGACACAATGAGCAGTTCTTC. Encoded protein: CASSWGTGGHNEQFF.

The chain employs TRBV9 and TRBJ2-7; TRBD2 matches 7 bases. After removal of 3 bases from V and 5 bases from J, the junction contained 11 bases not matched to a gene. The CDR3 has 15 residues. Germline V lookup: CDR1 SGDLS, CDR2 YYNGEE. The CDR3 DNA is TGTGCCAGCAGCGGGGGGGGAGGCCTTCGAAACGAGCAGTACTTC. Its translation: CASSGGGGLRNEQYF.

This clone occurred once. The chain combines TRBV5-5 with TRBJ2-3; 7 nucleotides line up with TRBD2. This CDR3 contains 14 residues. Per germline, CDR1 SGHKS and CDR2 YYEKEE (reference sequence). The ends lost 1 base at V and 2 bases at J; junction bases unmatched: 1. The chain's CDR3 is CASSLSGNTDTQYF. CDR3 nucleotide sequence: TGTGCCAGCAGCTTGAGCGGGAACACAGATACGCAGTATTTT.

For the CDR3, the DNA is TGTGCCATCAGTGGGGCGGAGGATCGTACTAATAGCAATCAGCCCCAGCATTTT. Translated: CAISGAEDRTNSNQPQHF. This chain connects TRBV10-3 to TRBJ1-5; D is unresolved. The CDR3 covers 18 residues. Germline assignment: CDR1 ENHRY and CDR2 SYGVKD. Trimming pared 4 bases from V and 0 bases from J, leaving 19 bases between.

V and J are TRBV2 and TRBJ1-5, with 7 nucleotides matching TRBD1. The germline V gene encodes CDR1 SNHLY and CDR2 FYNNEI. The CDR3 length is 18 residues. Germline trimming cut 6 bases from V and 0 bases from J; bases unmatched to any gene: 14. The CDR3 DNA reads as TGTGCCAGCAGACAGGGGACAGTAGGGTCCTATAGCAATCAGCCCCAGCATTTT. Protein product: CASRQGTVGSYSNQPQHF. The full variable domain, with the rest looked up from reference TRBV2 and TRBJ1-5, is EPEVTQTPSHQVTQMGQEVILRCVPISNHLYFYWYRQILGQKVEFLVSFYNNEISEKSEIFDDQFSVERPDGSNFTLKIRSTKLEDSAMYFCASRQGTVGSYSNQPQHFGDGTRLSIL.

This chain connects TRBV6-5 to TRBJ2-1, with 8 bases identical to TRBD2. Trimming at V came to 6 bases and at J to 4 bases, leaving 8 bases not matched to a gene. The CDR3 covers 15 residues. CDR1 MNHEY and CDR2 SVGAGI come from the germline V gene. The CDR3 nucleotides read TGTGCCAGCAGAGACAGCGGGAGTAGTTACAATGAGCAGTTCTTC. Translating it yields CASRDSGSSYNEQFF.

V usage is TRBV7-9 and J usage is TRBJ2-2, with a weak D call TRBD1 (5 bases). Deletions cut 1 base from V and 7 bases from J, with 10 bases between. The CDR3 spans 14 residues. The germline V gene has CDR1 SEHNR and CDR2 FQNEAQ (reference sequence). As DNA, the CDR3 is TGTGCCAGCAGCTTAGAACAGGTCATCGGGGAGCTGTTTTTT. It specifies CASSLEQVIGELFF. The variable domain in full, with the rest retrieved from reference TRBV7-9 and TRBJ2-2, is DTGVSQNPRHKITKRGQNVTFRCDPISEHNRLYWYRQTLGQGPEFLTYFQNEAQLEKSRLLSDRFSAERPKGSFSTLEIQRTEQGDSAMYLCASSLEQVIGELFFGEGSRLTVL.

V gene TRBV6-1 combines with J gene TRBJ2-1; possibly TRBD2 for D (5 bases). CDR3 length: 13 amino acids. The germline V gene encodes CDR1 MNHNS and CDR2 SASEGT. V lost 7 bases and J lost 3, with 10 bases in between. CDR3 coding DNA: TGTGCCAGCAAAGCGGTAATCTACAATGAGCAGTTCTTC. It translates to CASKAVIYNEQFF.